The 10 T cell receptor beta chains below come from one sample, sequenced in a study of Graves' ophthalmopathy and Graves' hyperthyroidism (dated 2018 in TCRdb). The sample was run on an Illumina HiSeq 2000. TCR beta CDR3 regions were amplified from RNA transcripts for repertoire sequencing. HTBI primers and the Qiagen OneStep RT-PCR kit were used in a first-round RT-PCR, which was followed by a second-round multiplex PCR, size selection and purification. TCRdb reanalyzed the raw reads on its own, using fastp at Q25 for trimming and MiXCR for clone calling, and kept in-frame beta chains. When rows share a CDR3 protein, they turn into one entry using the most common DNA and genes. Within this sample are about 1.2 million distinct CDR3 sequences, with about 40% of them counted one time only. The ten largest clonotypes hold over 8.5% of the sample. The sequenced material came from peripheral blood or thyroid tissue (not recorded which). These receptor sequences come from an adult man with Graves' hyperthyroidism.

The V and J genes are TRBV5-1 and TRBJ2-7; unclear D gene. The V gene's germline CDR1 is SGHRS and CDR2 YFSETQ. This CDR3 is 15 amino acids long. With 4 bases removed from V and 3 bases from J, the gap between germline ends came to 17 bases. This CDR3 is CASSGKGPANYEQYF. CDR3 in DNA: TGCGCCAGCAGCGGAAAAGGGCCAGCCAACTACGAGCAGTACTTC.

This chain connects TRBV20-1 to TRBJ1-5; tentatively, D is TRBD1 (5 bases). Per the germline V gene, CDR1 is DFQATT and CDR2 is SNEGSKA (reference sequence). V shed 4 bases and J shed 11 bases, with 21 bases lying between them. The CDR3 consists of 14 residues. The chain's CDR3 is CSATSLGARGTQHF. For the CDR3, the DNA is TGCAGTGCTACCTCGTTAGGGGCGCGCGGGACCCAGCATTTT.

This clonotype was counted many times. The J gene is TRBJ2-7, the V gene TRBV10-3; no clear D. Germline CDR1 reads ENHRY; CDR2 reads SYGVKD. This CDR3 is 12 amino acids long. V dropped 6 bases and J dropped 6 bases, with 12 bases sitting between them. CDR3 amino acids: CAISGFSGEQYF. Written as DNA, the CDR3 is TGTGCCATCAGCGGATTCTCCGGCGAGCAGTACTTC.

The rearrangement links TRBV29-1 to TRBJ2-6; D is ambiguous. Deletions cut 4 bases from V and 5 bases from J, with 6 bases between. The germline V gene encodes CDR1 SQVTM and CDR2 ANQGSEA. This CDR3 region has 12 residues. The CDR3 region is CSVVARANVLTF. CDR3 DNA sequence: TGCAGCGTTGTTGCCAGGGCCAACGTCCTGACTTTC.

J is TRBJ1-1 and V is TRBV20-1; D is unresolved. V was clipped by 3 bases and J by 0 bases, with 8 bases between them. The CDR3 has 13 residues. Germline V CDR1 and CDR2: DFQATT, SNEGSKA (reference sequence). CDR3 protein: CSARNGMNTEAFF. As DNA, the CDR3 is TGCAGTGCTAGGAACGGTATGAACACTGAAGCTTTCTTT.

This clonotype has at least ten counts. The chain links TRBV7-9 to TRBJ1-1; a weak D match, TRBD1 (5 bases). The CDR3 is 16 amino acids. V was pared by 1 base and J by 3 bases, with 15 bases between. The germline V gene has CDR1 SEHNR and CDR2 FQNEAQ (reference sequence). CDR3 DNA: TGTGCCAGCAGCTTAGACGATTGGGACGGCCACACTGAAGCTTTCTTT. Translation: CASSLDDWDGHTEAFF.

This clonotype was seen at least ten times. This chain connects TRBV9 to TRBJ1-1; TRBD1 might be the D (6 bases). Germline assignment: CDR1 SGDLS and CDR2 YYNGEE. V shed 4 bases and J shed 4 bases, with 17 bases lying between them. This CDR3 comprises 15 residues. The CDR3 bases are TGTGCCAGCAGCACCTCACAGGGTGGTAGCACTGAAGCTTTCTTT. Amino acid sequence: CASSTSQGGSTEAFF. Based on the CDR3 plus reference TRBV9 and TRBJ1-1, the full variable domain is DSGVTQTPKHLITATGQRVTLRCSPRSGDLSVYWYQQSLDQGLQFLIQYYNGEERAKGNILERFSAQQFPDLHSELNLSSLELGDSALYFCASSTSQGGSTEAFFGQGTRLTVV.

The CDR3 protein is CASSLGTTGGDQPQHF. For the CDR3, the DNA is TGTGCCAGCAGCTTAGGGACGACAGGGGGCGATCAGCCCCAGCATTTT. The chain links TRBV11-2 to TRBJ1-5, with 10 bases aligning to TRBD1. The V and J ends lost 1 base and 5 bases, in that order; junction bases with no gene match: 5. This CDR3 is built from 16 residues. Per germline, CDR1 SGHAT and CDR2 FQNNGV. The variable domain in full, completed from reference TRBV11-2 and TRBJ1-5, reads EAGVAQSPRYKIIEKRQSVAFWCNPISGHATLYWYQQILGQGPKLLIQFQNNGVVDDSQLPKDRFSAERLKGVDSTLKIQPAKLEDSAVYLCASSLGTTGGDQPQHFGDGTRLSIL.

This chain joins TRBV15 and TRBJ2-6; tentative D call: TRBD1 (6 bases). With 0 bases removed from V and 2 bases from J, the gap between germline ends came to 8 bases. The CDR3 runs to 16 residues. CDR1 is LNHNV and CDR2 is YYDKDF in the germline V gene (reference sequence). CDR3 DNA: TGTGCCACCAGCAGAGACCAGGGGACTGGGGCCAACGTCCTGACTTTC. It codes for CATSRDQGTGANVLTF.

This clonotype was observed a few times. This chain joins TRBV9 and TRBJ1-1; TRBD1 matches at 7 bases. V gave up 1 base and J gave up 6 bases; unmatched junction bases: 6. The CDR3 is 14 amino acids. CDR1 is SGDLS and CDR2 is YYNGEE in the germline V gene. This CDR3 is CASSVSGTEPEAFF. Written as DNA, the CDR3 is TGTGCCAGCAGCGTATCCGGGACAGAGCCTGAAGCTTTCTTT. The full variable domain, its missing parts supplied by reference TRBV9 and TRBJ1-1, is DSGVTQTPKHLITATGQRVTLRCSPRSGDLSVYWYQQSLDQGLQFLIQYYNGEERAKGNILERFSAQQFPDLHSELNLSSLELGDSALYFCASSVSGTEPEAFFGQGTRLTVV.